This is a list of T cell receptor beta chains from one sample in a study of glioma-infiltrating T cells after dendritic cell vaccination. The method was immunoSEQ multiplex PCR; TCRdb's version includes in-frame clones alone and lacks a portion of them. The top ten clones hold around 5.4% of a sample with 91,000 or so clones, roughly 80% of them seen once. This specimen was blood, taken after dendritic cell vaccination. The receptors shown here come from a human donor with glioblastoma. CDR3s include the opening cysteine and the closing phenylalanine or tryptophan. The order of the fields is D gene, CDR3 length, clone size, J gene, V gene, CDR3 DNA, CDR3 protein. The D gene is left open where the match is weak. A clone size is listed for some rows: how often the clone was seen (once, few, many), or a class if it is expanded.

D gene: NA; CDR3 length: 10; clone size: NA; J gene: TRBJ2-5; V gene: TRBV28; CDR3 DNA: TGTGCCAGCAGTCTAGAGACCCAGTACTTC; CDR3 protein: CASSLETQYF
D gene: TRBD1; CDR3 length: 15; clone size: NA; J gene: TRBJ2-7; V gene: TRBV5-1; CDR3 DNA: TGCGCCAGCCACTGGGTCGGGACAGGCCCCTACGAGCAGTACTTC; CDR3 protein: CASHWVGTGPYEQYF
D gene: NA; CDR3 length: 12; clone size: NA; J gene: TRBJ2-7; V gene: TRBV6-5; CDR3 DNA: TGTGCCAGCAGTCCGGGACAACGCGAGCAGTACTTC; CDR3 protein: CASSPGQREQYF
D gene: NA; CDR3 length: 12; clone size: NA; J gene: TRBJ2-3; V gene: TRBV30; CDR3 DNA: TGTGCCTGGAGTGGTTTAGCGGATACGCAGTATTTT; CDR3 protein: CAWSGLADTQYF
D gene: NA; CDR3 length: 11; clone size: NA; J gene: TRBJ1-1; V gene: TRBV12-5; CDR3 DNA: TGTGCTAGTGGCCTCTTGGGGGGGGCTTTCTTT; CDR3 protein: CASGLLGGAFF
D gene: NA; CDR3 length: 15; clone size: NA; J gene: TRBJ1-5; V gene: TRBV6-1; CDR3 DNA: TGTGCCAGCAGGCCGGGAGGATATAGCAATCAGCCCCAGCATTTT; CDR3 protein: CASRPGGYSNQPQHF
D gene: NA; CDR3 length: 10; clone size: NA; J gene: TRBJ2-1; V gene: TRBV2; CDR3 DNA: TGTGCCAGCCTTGGAGGGACTCAGTTCTTC; CDR3 protein: CASLGGTQFF
D gene: TRBD1; CDR3 length: 15; clone size: NA; J gene: TRBJ1-2; V gene: TRBV28; CDR3 DNA: TGTGCCAGTAGCCCCCCGGACAGGAGGGTTTATGGCTACACCTTC; CDR3 protein: CASSPPDRRVYGYTF
D gene: TRBD2; CDR3 length: 20; clone size: NA; J gene: TRBJ2-3; V gene: TRBV18; CDR3 DNA: TGTGCCAGCTCACCCGAAGTACTAGCGGGACCCGGTTTTCGCACAGATACGCAGTATTTT; CDR3 protein: CASSPEVLAGPGFRTDTQYF
D gene: NA; CDR3 length: 15; clone size: NA; J gene: TRBJ2-3; V gene: TRBV5-8; CDR3 DNA: TGTGCCAGCTCCCCTGCCGGGATGGGCACAGATACGCAGTATTTT; CDR3 protein: CASSPAGMGTDTQYF
D gene: NA; CDR3 length: 17; clone size: NA; J gene: TRBJ2-6; V gene: TRBV5-4; CDR3 DNA: TGTGCCAGCAGCTTGCTCCGGACAGCCTCTGGGGCCAACGTCCTGACTTTC; CDR3 protein: CASSLLRTASGANVLTF
D gene: NA; CDR3 length: 14; clone size: NA; J gene: TRBJ2-1; V gene: TRBV19; CDR3 DNA: TGTGCCAGTAGCCCGGGACTCCTCTACAATGAGCAGTTCTTC; CDR3 protein: CASSPGLLYNEQFF
D gene: TRBD1; CDR3 length: 15; clone size: NA; J gene: TRBJ1-1; V gene: TRBV4-2; CDR3 DNA: TGTGCCAGCAGCCCTGGGACAGGGGGCTTTACTGAAGCTTTCTTT; CDR3 protein: CASSPGTGGFTEAFF
D gene: NA; CDR3 length: 12; clone size: NA; J gene: TRBJ2-3; V gene: TRBV6-1; CDR3 DNA: TGTGCCAGCAGGGACATCACAGATACGCAGTATTTT; CDR3 protein: CASRDITDTQYF
D gene: NA; CDR3 length: 15; clone size: NA; J gene: TRBJ1-5; V gene: TRBV6-1; CDR3 DNA: TGTGCCAGCAGCCCCTCTCCGGGGAGGGATCAGCCCCAGCATTTT; CDR3 protein: CASSPSPGRDQPQHF
D gene: NA; CDR3 length: 15; clone size: NA; J gene: TRBJ1-2; V gene: TRBV11-2; CDR3 DNA: TGTGCCAGCAGCTTAGGTTCCGGAGAAGGTTATGGCTACACCTTC; CDR3 protein: CASSLGSGEGYGYTF
D gene: NA; CDR3 length: 14; clone size: few; J gene: TRBJ2-1; V gene: TRBV6-1; CDR3 DNA: TGTGCCAGCAGTAAGGACACGGCTTGGGATGAGCAGTTCTTC; CDR3 protein: CASSKDTAWDEQFF
D gene: TRBD2; CDR3 length: 19; clone size: NA; J gene: TRBJ2-1; V gene: TRBV9; CDR3 DNA: TGTGCCAGCAGCGTATCTTCTTCTATAGCGGGGGCCTCCTACAATGAGCAGTTCTTC; CDR3 protein: CASSVSSSIAGASYNEQFF
D gene: NA; CDR3 length: 16; clone size: NA; J gene: TRBJ1-3; V gene: TRBV5-1; CDR3 DNA: TGCGCCAGCAGCTCCTCTCCTAGGACAGATGGAAACACCATATATTTT; CDR3 protein: CASSSSPRTDGNTIYF